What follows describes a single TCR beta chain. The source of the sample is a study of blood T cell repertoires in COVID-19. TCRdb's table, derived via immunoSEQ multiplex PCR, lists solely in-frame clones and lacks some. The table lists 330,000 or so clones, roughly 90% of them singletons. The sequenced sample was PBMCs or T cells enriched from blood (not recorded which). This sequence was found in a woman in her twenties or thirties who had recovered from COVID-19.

This CDR3 reads CASSFVGLRGPAYEQYF. In DNA form, the CDR3 reads TGTGCCAGCAGCTTCGTAGGCTTGCGGGGGCCCGCCTACGAGCAGTACTTC. The chain joins TRBV5-6 to TRBJ2-7; possibly TRBD2 for D (7 bases). The CDR3 length is 17 residues. Germline CDR1 and CDR2: SGHDT and YYEEEE. V was shortened by 2 bases and J by 2 bases, with 20 bases between the two germline ends.